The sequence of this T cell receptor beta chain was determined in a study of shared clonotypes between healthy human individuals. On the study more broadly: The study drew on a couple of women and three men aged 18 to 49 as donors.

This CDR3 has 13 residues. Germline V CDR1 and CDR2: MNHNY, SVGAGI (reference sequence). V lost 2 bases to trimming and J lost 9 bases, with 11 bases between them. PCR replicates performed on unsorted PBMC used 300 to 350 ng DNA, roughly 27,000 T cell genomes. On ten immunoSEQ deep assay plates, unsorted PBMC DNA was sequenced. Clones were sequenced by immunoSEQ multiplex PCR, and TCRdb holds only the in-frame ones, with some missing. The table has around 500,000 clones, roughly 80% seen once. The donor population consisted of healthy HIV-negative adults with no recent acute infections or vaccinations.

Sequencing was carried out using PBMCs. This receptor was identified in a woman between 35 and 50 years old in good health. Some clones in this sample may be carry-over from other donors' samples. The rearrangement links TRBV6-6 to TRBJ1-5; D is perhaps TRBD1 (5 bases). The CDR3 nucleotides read TGTGCCAGCAGTTACGGCGCGCAGGGGCCCCAGCATTTT. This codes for CASSYGAQGPQHF.